The clone carrying this T cell receptor beta chain was seen ten or more times. This entry belongs to a study of Graves' ophthalmopathy and Graves' hyperthyroidism. Germline CDR1 and CDR2: SGDLS and YYNGEE. CDR3 length: 15 amino acids. The V end lost 0 bases, the J end lost 1 base, and 8 bases lay between the germline ends. Using RNA transcripts, the TCR beta CDR3 regions were amplified. A first-round RT-PCR used HTBI primers, followed by a second-round multiplex PCR. TCRdb re-called the multiplex PCR reads through MiXCR, storing one row per CDR3 protein. This table has approximately 640,000 distinct CDR3 sequences, roughly 41% appearing once.

Sequencing was performed on peripheral blood. The chain uses TRBV9 and TRBJ1-5, with D maybe TRBD1 (5 bases). The receptor's source is an adult man with Graves' ophthalmopathy. CDR3 residues: CASSVAGHSNQPQHF. CDR3 nucleotide sequence: TGTGCCAGCAGCGTAGCCGGACACAGCAATCAGCCCCAGCATTTT.